This TCR beta chain was documented in a study of cytomegalovirus exposure and HLA in healthy donors. Study as a whole: Counted in an early data release were about 85 million unique TCRs from HLA-typed donors. Study results and caveats: Links to common viral pathogens appeared, in a later analysis, for several of the most significant clusters. Reports described diagnosis of cytomegalovirus status by the classifier as highly specific and sensitive.

The V segment lost 4 bases and the J segment 7 bases; nucleotides outside the gene matches: 6. Germline V gene data show CDR1 as MDHEN and CDR2 as SYDVKM. The CDR3 totals 15 residues. About this clone itself: Its antigen is as yet unknown.

Amplification used 60 Vbeta primers and 13 Jbeta primers. Measured with immunoSEQ multiplex PCR; TCRdb has only the in-frame clones, and not every one. The sample consists of roughly 250,000 clones, 80% of them appearing once. The chain links TRBV28 to TRBJ2-1; 11 bases are shared with TRBD2. This clonotype originated in a girl aged 2 to 9 in good health and CMV-seronegative. The source material was PBMCs. For the CDR3, the DNA is TGTGCCAGCAGTTCACTAGCGGGGGTCTGGAATGAGCAGTTCTTC. The encoded protein is CASSSLAGVWNEQFF.